This T cell receptor (beta chain) was identified during a study of blood T cell repertoires in COVID-19. CDR3 size: 14 residues. The germline V gene encodes CDR1 SQVTM and CDR2 ANQGSEA. The V and J ends lost 4 bases and 7 bases, in that order; junction bases with no gene match: 8. The data were produced by immunoSEQ multiplex PCR, yet TCRdb's version contains in-frame clones alone and is incomplete. The sample carries a few hundred thousand clones, around 90% recorded once. The rearrangement uses TRBV29-1 and TRBJ1-2; TRBD1 agrees at 11 bases. The origin of this receptor is a human donor in a cohort exposed to, infected with or recovered from COVID-19 (not recorded which). The donor label of this sample is uncertain. The sample comprised PBMCs or T cells enriched from blood (not recorded which). The CDR3 here is CSVAGTGGFGGYTF. The CDR3 DNA is TGCAGCGTTGCCGGGACAGGGGGATTTGGTGGCTACACCTTC.